The clone carrying this TCR beta chain was seen repeatedly, ten times or more. Its specificity is unknown. The sample originates from a study of T cells in Graves' hyperthyroidism and ophthalmopathy. Whole-study results and caveats: A model using 13 V-J features told ophthalmopathy apart from stable hyperthyroidism. Blood samples included most of the expanded thyroid clonotypes exceeding 0.001.

TCR beta CDR3 region amplification was performed from RNA transcripts. HTBI primers were the set used in a first-round RT-PCR of the TCR CDR3. TCRdb re-derived calls from the multiplex PCR reads in MiXCR, one entry per CDR3 protein. This table has under 450,000 distinct CDR3 sequences, approximately 17% appearing once. Germline loops: CDR1 MNHNS, CDR2 SASEGT. Trimming shortened V by 5 bases and J by 5 bases, and 19 bases separated the two germline ends. This CDR3 is 16 amino acids long. Every diagnosis used clinical symptoms, serum thyroxine and TRAb, thyroid ultrasound and orbital computed tomography.

V gene TRBV6-1 combines with J gene TRBJ2-1; a possible D gene is TRBD1 (6 bases). Sequenced material: blood. The clonotype originates from a woman aged 25 to 45 with Graves' hyperthyroidism that later progressed to Graves' ophthalmopathy. The CDR3, as DNA: TGTGCCAGCAGTCCACAGGGTTTTAATTACCACAATGAGCAGTTCTTC. Amino acids: CASSPQGFNYHNEQFF.